This T cell receptor (beta chain) was recovered during a study of OX40 agonist ivuxolimab in advanced cancers. Study-level background: The dose-escalation cohort had hepatocellular carcinoma, melanoma, renal cell or head and neck cancer. Past anti-PD-1, anti-PD-L1 or anti-CTLA-4 therapy was accepted, and 30% to 50% had received some. General study points: Both CD4+ and CD8+ T cell populations in blood had undergone clonal expansion by week 6 at 0.1 to 3.0 mg/kg.

Germline V gene lookup returns CDR1 MDHEN and CDR2 SYDVKM. The V and J ends lost 0 bases and 4 bases respectively, with 10 bases between them. This CDR3 comprises 14 residues. Peripheral blood came from all dose cohorts at three timepoints. Of note for this clone: Its antigen remains unknown.

Profiling relied on immunoSEQ multiplex PCR, and the TCRdb table lists in-frame clones only, not all of them. The table lists about 67,000 clones, roughly 84% of them singletons. V gene TRBV28 combines with J gene TRBJ2-7; D perhaps matches TRBD1 (5 bases). The sample consisted of CD4+ or CD8+ T cells sorted from blood, taken in a trial of the OX40 agonist ivuxolimab. This sequence was found in an adult with an advanced solid tumor such as melanoma, head and neck, liver or kidney cancer. The CDR3 region has the DNA TGTGCCAGCAGTTTATGGACAGACAAGTACGAGCAGTACTTC. Its protein product is CASSLWTDKYEQYF.